The 32 T cell receptor beta chains listed next were all sequenced from one sample in a study of regulatory and conventional T cells in breast cancer. TCRdb reanalysed the PCR reads using MiXCR and keeps one entry per CDR3 protein. Of fewer than 1,500 distinct CDR3 sequences listed, around 82% are singletons. Sequences were obtained from regulatory T cells from blood. Receptors were obtained from a male donor in good health.

The chain joins TRBV20-1 to TRBJ1-1, with D possibly being TRBD1 (5 bases). With 1 base removed from V and 12 bases from J, the gap between germline ends came to 12 bases. The CDR3 is 11 residues long. CDR1 DFQATT and CDR2 SNEGSKA come from the germline V gene (reference sequence). The CDR3 sequence is CSARGGADTFF. The CDR3 bases are TGCAGTGCTAGAGGCGGGGCAGATACTTTCTTT.

The chain couples TRBV30 to TRBJ1-5; D might be TRBD1 (5 bases). The CDR3 runs 13 residues. The V end was cut by 2 bases, the J end by 7 bases, with 12 bases between. CDR1 and CDR2 from the germline V gene are GTSNPN and SVGIG (reference sequence). The CDR3: CAWSTGTGQPQHF. The CDR3 bases are TGTGCCTGGAGTACCGGGACTGGGCAGCCCCAGCATTTT.

The rearrangement uses TRBV11-2 and TRBJ2-7; TRBD1 aligns across 11 bases. This CDR3 spans 15 amino acids. Germline lookup yields CDR1 SGHAT and CDR2 FQNNGV. V trimming: 2 bases; J trimming: 3 bases; junction bases outside the gene matches: 3. Written as DNA, the CDR3 is TGTGCCAGCAGCTTAATGGGGACAGGGGGCTACGAGCAGTACTTC. It codes for CASSLMGTGGYEQYF.

The V gene is TRBV4-1, the J gene TRBJ2-2, with unresolved D. CDR3 length: 15 residues. Per germline, CDR1 MGHRA and CDR2 YSYEKL. V was trimmed by 0 bases and J by 2 bases, leaving 7 bases between them. The CDR3 DNA sequence: TGCGCCAGCAGCCAAGAAGCTTCCAACACCGGGGAGCTGTTTTTT. Amino acid sequence: CASSQEASNTGELFF.

The rearrangement joins TRBV5-1 to TRBJ2-7; 7 nucleotides align to TRBD1. Losses at the gene ends were 9 bases for V and 2 bases for J; bases not matched to a gene: 17. Germline V lookup: CDR1 SGHRS, CDR2 YFSETQ. The CDR3 runs 16 residues. In nucleotides, the CDR3 is TGCGCCACCGCTCCCCGTCCGACAGGGACCCCCTACGAGCAGTACTTC. Translated: CATAPRPTGTPYEQYF.

This rearrangement joins TRBV28 to TRBJ1-3; D may be TRBD1 (5 bases). CDR1 MDHEN and CDR2 SYDVKM come from the germline V gene. V was cut by 6 bases and J by 8 bases, with 17 bases left in between. The CDR3 is made up of 14 amino acids. CDR3 in amino acids: CASSHRDLRYTIYF. The CDR3 DNA is TGTGCCAGCAGCCACCGGGACCTTAGGTACACCATATATTTT.

This chain uses TRBV12-3 or TRBV12-4 with TRBJ1-5, with 7 bases lining up with TRBD1. CDR3 length: 14 residues. J gave up 4 bases and V 6 bases, and 6 bases lay outside the gene matches. Here the CDR3 DNA reads TGTGCCAGCAGACGCGGGACAGCTAATCAGCCCCAGCATTTT. Its translation: CASRRGTANQPQHF.

V and J are TRBV5-1 and TRBJ1-1; a weak D match, TRBD1 (5 bases). V lost 4 bases, J lost 3 bases, and 10 bases lay in between. CDR3 length: 13 amino acids. The germline gives CDR1 SGHRS, CDR2 YFSETQ. The CDR3 bases are TGCGCCAGCAGCCCCGCAGGGCACACTGAAGCTTTCTTT. Amino acid sequence: CASSPAGHTEAFF.

The chain recombines TRBV10-3 with TRBJ2-3, with 8 bases aligning to TRBD1. Germline CDR1 ENHRY, CDR2 SYGVKD. The CDR3 covers 16 residues. After removal of 2 bases from V and 6 bases from J, the junction contained 10 bases not matched to a gene. CDR3: CAISELARTGMDTQYF. The CDR3 bases are TGTGCCATCAGTGAGCTCGCCCGGACAGGGATGGATACGCAGTATTTT.

The chain combines TRBV20-1 with TRBJ2-5; 7 bases fit TRBD1. V dropped 3 bases and J dropped 5; count of bases not matched to a gene: 12. The CDR3 contains 15 residues. CDR1 is DFQATT and CDR2 is SNEGSKA in the germline V gene (reference sequence). The CDR3 DNA reads TGCAGTGCTAGCGCTCACAGGGGCGAGGGGGAGACCCAGTACTTC. This gives the protein CSASAHRGEGETQYF.

This chain connects TRBV9 to TRBJ1-1; D remains ambiguous. The CDR3 is 13 residues long. The germline gives CDR1 SGDLS, CDR2 YYNGEE. V lost 5 bases to trimming and J lost 5 bases, with 13 bases between them. CDR3 amino acids: CASSVYLGTEAFF. DNA for the CDR3: TGTGCCAGCAGTGTCTACCTAGGAACTGAAGCTTTCTTT.

V and J are TRBV4-2 and TRBJ1-5; D unclear. This CDR3 comprises 15 residues. Germline V gene data show CDR1 as LGHNA and CDR2 as YNFKEQ. V shed 0 bases and J shed 0 bases, with 6 bases lying between them. The CDR3 bases are TGTGCCAGCAGCCAAGATGGGAGTAGCAATCAGCCCCAGCATTTT. The encoded protein is CASSQDGSSNQPQHF.

This chain uses TRBV6-2 or TRBV6-3 with TRBJ2-7, with D tentatively TRBD2 (6 bases). The CDR3 has 15 amino acids. With 8 bases removed from V and 0 bases from J, the gap between germline ends came to 17 bases. The germline V gene has CDR1 MNHEY and CDR2 SVGEGT. The CDR3, as DNA: TGTGCCAGCCGAATGCCGGGAGTAGCCTCCTACGAGCAGTACTTC. It specifies CASRMPGVASYEQYF.

The rearrangement uses TRBV5-1 and TRBJ2-7, with no clear D. The V end was cut by 0 bases, the J end by 5 bases, with 9 bases between. Germline CDR1 is SGHRS and CDR2 is YFSETQ. This CDR3 is built from 13 residues. The CDR3 loop reads CASSLDRNDEQYF. The CDR3 DNA reads TGCGCCAGCAGCTTGGACAGAAACGACGAGCAGTACTTC.

This chain uses TRBV20-1 with TRBJ2-1, with D perhaps assigned TRBD1 or TRBD2 (5 bases each). V lost 5 bases and J 3 bases, leaving 14 bases between the germline ends. The CDR3 extends over 14 amino acids. CDR1 DFQATT and CDR2 SNEGSKA come from the germline V gene (reference sequence). This CDR3 is CSAERGGRYNEQFF. CDR3 nucleotides: TGCAGTGCTGAGAGGGGCGGTCGCTACAATGAGCAGTTCTTC.

The chain combines TRBV5-6 with TRBJ2-2; D is uncertain. CDR3 size: 16 residues. Germline-derived CDR1 and CDR2 are SGHDT and YYEEEE. V was clipped by 1 base and J by 3 bases, with 13 bases between them. CDR3 region: CASSLNLEEDTGELFF. CDR3 DNA sequence: TGTGCCAGCAGCTTGAACCTCGAAGAGGACACCGGGGAGCTGTTTTTT.

This CDR3 is CSVRNSGPNTEAFF. The CDR3 region has the DNA TGCAGTGTTCGTAACTCCGGGCCTAACACTGAAGCTTTCTTT. The rearrangement uses TRBV20-1 and TRBJ1-1, with D unclear. Germline V gene data show CDR1 as DFQATT and CDR2 as SNEGSKA (reference sequence). V gave up 7 bases and J gave up 2 bases, with 17 bases separating them. The CDR3 is made up of 14 amino acids.

The chain links TRBV30 to TRBJ2-3, with a weak D call TRBD2 (5 bases). Germline V gene lookup returns CDR1 GTSNPN and CDR2 SVGIG (reference sequence). The length of the CDR3 is 14 residues. V was trimmed by 2 bases and J by 2 bases, leaving 11 bases between them. CDR3 DNA sequence: TGTGCCTGGAGTACGGGGTACAACACAGATACGCAGTATTTT. It yields the protein CAWSTGYNTDTQYF.

This chain connects TRBV20-1 to TRBJ2-1; D perhaps matches TRBD1 (6 bases). The germline V gene encodes CDR1 DFQATT and CDR2 SNEGSKA (reference sequence). Trimming stripped 2 bases from V and 8 bases from J, with 10 bases between. The CDR3 is made up of 12 amino acids. CDR3 residues: CSARTGYDEQFF. The CDR3 nucleotides are TGCAGTGCTAGAACAGGGTACGATGAGCAGTTCTTC.

V and J are TRBV6-1 and TRBJ1-4; 8 bases match TRBD1. The V gene end was trimmed by 4 bases and the J gene end by 10 bases; junction bases not matched to a gene: 14. Germline V gene data show CDR1 as MNHNS and CDR2 as SASEGT. The CDR3 totals 16 residues. CDR3 DNA sequence: TGTGCCAGCAGTGCTCCTTCGCCGACAGGGGTTGGAAAACTGTTTTTT. Translation gives CASSAPSPTGVGKLFF.

The V call is TRBV7-2, the J call TRBJ1-5; D ambiguous. Germline assignment: CDR1 SGHTA and CDR2 FQGNSA. V dropped 2 bases and J dropped 7 bases, with 9 bases sitting between them. This CDR3 spans 13 amino acids. CDR3 DNA sequence: TGTGCCAGCAGCTTATCAGTGGAACAGCCCCAGCATTTT. It is translated as CASSLSVEQPQHF.

CDR3 nucleotide sequence: TGCAGTGCCCCCGTTTACTACGAGCAGTACTTC. This translates into CSAPVYYEQYF. This chain joins TRBV20-1 and TRBJ2-7; D is unclear. The CDR3 is made up of 11 amino acids. Per germline, CDR1 DFQATT and CDR2 SNEGSKA (reference sequence). V was clipped by 6 bases and J by 3 bases, with 9 bases between them.

The chain uses TRBV30 and TRBJ2-7, with D possibly TRBD1 on 5 matching bases. Trimming stripped 2 bases from V and 6 bases from J, with 14 bases between. Per the germline V gene, CDR1 is GTSNPN and CDR2 is SVGIG (reference sequence). The CDR3 is 13 amino acids. The CDR3 reads CAWSPGFRGEQYF. The CDR3 DNA sequence: TGTGCCTGGAGTCCAGGGTTTCGAGGCGAGCAGTACTTC.

The V and J genes are TRBV12-5 and TRBJ1-5, with D unresolved. CDR1 is LGHNT and CDR2 is FRNRAP in the germline V gene. The CDR3 is 15 amino acids. The V end was cut by 3 bases, the J end by 2 bases, with 11 bases between. Here the CDR3 reads CASGFSGVGNQPQHF. CDR3 nucleotides: TGTGCTAGTGGTTTTAGCGGGGTAGGCAATCAGCCCCAGCATTTT.

V and J are TRBV7-2 and TRBJ2-4; weak D call: TRBD2 (6 bases). Trimming stripped 5 bases from V and 8 bases from J, with 16 bases between. The CDR3 consists of 14 residues. Germline-derived CDR1 and CDR2 are SGHTA and FQGNSA. CDR3: CASSLPGVRHIQYF. In nucleotides, the CDR3 is TGTGCCAGCAGCCTACCGGGGGTTCGGCACATTCAGTACTTC. Full variable domain (remainder filled in from reference TRBV7-2 and TRBJ2-4): GAGVSQSPSNKVTEKGKDVELRCDPISGHTALYWYRQSLGQGLEFLIYFQGNSAPDKSGLPSDRFSAERTGGSVSTLTIQRTQQEDSAVYLCASSLPGVRHIQYFGAGTRLSVL.

The rearrangement uses TRBV29-1 and TRBJ1-2; tentatively, D is TRBD1 (6 bases). Germline values: CDR1 SQVTM, CDR2 ANQGSEA. Trimming removed 4 bases at V and 5 bases at J, with 11 bases between. The CDR3 runs 12 residues. The CDR3 sequence: CSVADRGYGYTF. The CDR3 DNA sequence: TGCAGCGTTGCGGACAGAGGATATGGCTACACCTTC.

The chain uses TRBV5-1 and TRBJ2-5; the match to TRBD1 covers 7 bases. Unmatched junction bases numbered 1, after V lost 5 bases and J lost 0 bases. This CDR3 is built from 13 residues. Germline V lookup: CDR1 SGHRS, CDR2 YFSETQ. Here the CDR3 DNA reads TGCGCCAGCAGTGGGACAGACCAAGAGACCCAGTACTTC. Its protein product is CASSGTDQETQYF. Variable domain in full (rest from reference TRBV5-1 and TRBJ2-5): KAGVTQTPRYLIKTRGQQVTLSCSPISGHRSVSWYQQTPGQGLQFLFEYFSETQRNKGNFPGRFSGRQFSNSRSEMNVSTLELGDSALYLCASSGTDQETQYFGPGTRLLVL.

This chain links TRBV7-2 with TRBJ2-5; TRBD2 agrees at 8 bases. After removal of 0 bases from V and 2 bases from J, the junction contained 8 bases not matched to a gene. This CDR3 has 17 amino acids. CDR1 SGHTA and CDR2 FQGNSA come from the germline V gene. CDR3 sequence reads: CASSLAPAGGVQETQYF. The CDR3 bases are TGTGCCAGCAGCTTAGCTCCCGCGGGGGGCGTTCAAGAGACCCAGTACTTC.

This chain links TRBV2 with TRBJ2-1, with TRBD1 as a possible D gene (5 bases). The CDR3 is 13 amino acids. Germline values: CDR1 SNHLY, CDR2 FYNNEI. Trimming shortened V by 7 bases and J by 4 bases, and 11 bases separated the two germline ends. The CDR3 nucleotides read TGTGCCAGCAAGAAGGGGTCTTACAATGAGCAGTTCTTC. Translating it yields CASKKGSYNEQFF.

A single count supports this clonotype. The gene calls are TRBV7-2 and TRBJ1-2, with D unclear. The CDR3 covers 12 residues. The V gene's germline CDR1 is SGHTA and CDR2 FQGNSA. The ends were cut back, 4 bases at V and 7 bases at J, with 10 bases in the middle. The CDR3 nucleotides are TGTGCCAGCAGCTCCCGACTTTCTGGCTACACCTTC. Protein: CASSSRLSGYTF.

The V call is TRBV10-3, the J call TRBJ1-5, with a tentative D call TRBD1 (5 bases). Germline lookup yields CDR1 ENHRY and CDR2 SYGVKD. With 0 bases removed from V and 6 bases from J, the gap between germline ends came to 24 bases. The CDR3 runs 19 residues. CDR3 nucleotide sequence: TGTGCCATCAGTGAGTCGGTCTCGGCACCCGGGACGTCGGGTCAGCCCCAGCATTTT. It specifies CAISESVSAPGTSGQPQHF.

CDR3 DNA sequence: TGTGCCACCAGCAGATCCCGACAGGGCGGATCACCCCTCCACTTT. This sequence encodes CATSRSRQGGSPLHF. The chain couples TRBV15 to TRBJ1-6, with 7 bases fitting TRBD1. There are 15 residues in the CDR3. The J segment lost 10 bases and the V segment lost 2 bases, leaving 8 bases of the junction unmatched. CDR1 is LNHNV, CDR2 YYDKDF, per germline (reference sequence).